These 22 T cell receptor beta chains share one sample of origin, sequenced in a study of shared clonotypes between healthy human individuals (dated by TCRdb to 2018 to 2021). CD8 naive samples consisted of CD45RO-negative cells that were positively selected for CCR7, yielding a CD45RA+CCR7+ population without TemRA cells. The library was obtained by the immunoSEQ multiplex PCR assay. The source is immuneACCESS, and TCRdb retained only in-frame sequences with V and J called. Part of the clones is not carried over; for the studies checked, unresolved V genes explain less than half of this, and the remainder is unexplained. Within this sample are over 2 million clones, with roughly 95% of them counted one time only. Clones ranked in the top ten supply about 1.1% of the sample. Sequencing was performed on naive CD8+ T cells sorted from blood. In light of the paper, this sample's cell subset or site label describes: CD45RA+CCR7+. The receptors come from a young man in good health.

Remarks on this clone: Other DNA sequences in this specimen translate into the identical CDR3. The chain has TRBV19 and TRBJ2-5; no definite D call. CDR1 is LNHDA and CDR2 is SQIVND in the germline V gene (reference sequence). V gave up 3 bases and J gave up 4 bases, with 9 bases separating them. The length of the CDR3 is 13 residues. CDR3 DNA sequence: TGTGCCAGTAGTATTATTCCCCGAGAGACCCAGTACTTC. This gives the protein CASSIIPRETQYF.

The rearrangement uses TRBV30 and TRBJ2-3; TRBD2 matches at 8 bases. Trimming removed 0 bases from V and 2 bases from J; junction bases left unmatched: 10. This CDR3 is 17 amino acids long. CDR1 is GTSNPN, CDR2 SVGIG, per germline (reference sequence). This chain's CDR3 is CAWSVEVSGVYTDTQYF. DNA for the CDR3: TGTGCCTGGAGTGTAGAGGTTAGCGGGGTTTACACAGATACGCAGTATTTT.

CDR3 coding DNA: TGTGCCAGCAGACCCCTCCCTCCGTATGAAAAACTGTTTTTT. Translation: CASRPLPPYEKLFF. V gene TRBV6-5 combines with J gene TRBJ1-4; D ambiguous. With 6 bases removed from V and 6 bases from J, the gap between germline ends came to 14 bases. The germline V gene encodes CDR1 MNHEY and CDR2 SVGAGI. The CDR3 totals 14 residues.

The J gene is TRBJ2-7, the V gene TRBV13, with TRBD2 matching 7 bases. The CDR3 is 15 residues long. V lost 5 bases and J lost 2; bases outside the gene matches: 9. Germline CDR1 PRHDT, CDR2 FYEKMQ (reference sequence). CDR3 loop: CASSLGSSGPYEQYF. CDR3 nucleotide sequence: TGTGCCAGCAGCCTGGGGTCTAGCGGACCCTACGAGCAGTACTTC.

This chain connects TRBV27 to TRBJ2-1, with TRBD2 as a possible D gene (6 bases). V lost 5 bases and J lost 3, with 14 bases in between. The CDR3 spans 15 residues. The germline V gene has CDR1 MNHEY and CDR2 SMNVEV (reference sequence). This CDR3 is CASSTRLGVYNEQFF. CDR3 DNA sequence: TGTGCCAGCAGTACACGACTAGGAGTCTACAATGAGCAGTTCTTC.

The chain carries TRBV7-2 and TRBJ2-7, with D uncertain. The ends were cut back, 2 bases at V and 0 bases at J, with 11 bases in the middle. CDR1 SGHTA and CDR2 FQGNSA come from the germline V gene. This CDR3 comprises 15 residues. CDR3 residues: CASSLKRRSSYEQYF. The CDR3 nucleotides read TGTGCCAGCAGCTTAAAGAGACGGAGCTCCTACGAGCAGTACTTC.

The chain recombines TRBV13 with TRBJ2-5; 13 nucleotides match TRBD2. The CDR3 totals 17 residues. Germline trimming cut 5 bases from V and 4 bases from J; bases unmatched to any gene: 10. Germline CDR1 reads PRHDT; CDR2 reads FYEKMQ (reference sequence). As DNA, the CDR3 is TGTGCCAGCAGCCCACCAGGGACTAGCGGGACAGGAGAGACCCAGTACTTC. The encoded protein is CASSPPGTSGTGETQYF.

Remarks on this clone: Distinct nucleotide sequences in the sample also encode this CDR3. The genes are TRBV5-1 and TRBJ2-1; a possible D gene is TRBD2 (5 bases). Germline V CDR1 and CDR2: SGHRS, YFSETQ. V lost 4 bases to trimming and J lost 1 base, with 12 bases between them. This CDR3 contains 15 residues. The CDR3 region has the DNA TGCGCCAGCAGCCTGGTTGGCGGGTCCTACAATGAGCAGTTCTTC. Protein: CASSLVGGSYNEQFF.

The chain couples TRBV6-1 to TRBJ2-3; 11 bases agree with TRBD1. The V gene end was trimmed by 2 bases and the J gene end by 4 bases; junction bases not matched to a gene: 5. In germline, CDR1 is MNHNS, CDR2 SASEGT. There are 16 residues in the CDR3. The CDR3 sequence is CASSELGQGVPDTQYF. DNA for the CDR3: TGTGCCAGCAGTGAATTGGGACAGGGGGTCCCAGATACGCAGTATTTT.

The V gene is TRBV10-3, the J gene TRBJ2-3; 7 bases are shared with TRBD1. Germline V gene sequence: CDR1 ENHRY, CDR2 SYGVKD. J lost 0 bases, V lost 0 bases, and 3 bases had no gene match. The CDR3 runs 16 residues. CDR3 DNA sequence: TGTGCCATCAGTGAGTCTGGGACAGCCAGCACAGATACGCAGTATTTT. Translating it yields CAISESGTASTDTQYF.

Comments on this clone: This may be a read error: a much more frequent sequence differs by one nucleotide. Additional DNA sequences in this sample encode the identical CDR3. The chain recombines TRBV2 with TRBJ2-7; no firm D call. The CDR3 is made up of 11 amino acids. Germline V gene lookup returns CDR1 SNHLY and CDR2 FYNNEI. Trimming removed 6 bases at V and 0 bases at J, with 3 bases between. Written as DNA, the CDR3 is TGTGCCAGCAGCCCCTCCTACGAGCAGTACTTC. Translated, it gives CASSPSYEQYF.

The chain uses TRBV7-9 and TRBJ2-7, with 9 bases that match TRBD2. The V gene's germline CDR1 is SEHNR and CDR2 FQNEAQ (reference sequence). Trimming at V came to 10 bases and at J to 1 base, leaving 5 bases not matched to a gene. The CDR3 runs to 13 residues. The CDR3 coding sequence is TGTGCCATCATAGCGGGGGAATCCTACGAGCAGTACTTC. Residues: CAIIAGESYEQYF.

Note on this clone: Other DNA sequences of this sample code for an identical CDR3. The chain combines TRBV7-9 with TRBJ1-2; D may be TRBD1 (6 bases). The CDR3 is 13 residues long. Trimming pared 5 bases from V and 1 base from J, leaving 8 bases between. Germline V CDR1 and CDR2: SEHNR, FQNEAQ (reference sequence). The CDR3 is CASSLQGNYGYTF. CDR3 bases: TGTGCCAGCAGCCTACAGGGTAACTATGGCTACACCTTC.

The gene calls are TRBV6-4 and TRBJ1-4; D is unclear. This CDR3 contains 16 residues. Per the germline V gene, CDR1 is MRHNA and CDR2 is SNTAGT. V was pared by 2 bases and J by 5 bases, with 15 bases between. The CDR3 sequence is CASSDLFRQGNEKLFF. CDR3 coding DNA: TGTGCCAGCAGTGACCTATTTCGTCAAGGAAATGAAAAACTGTTTTTT.

V and J are TRBV28 and TRBJ2-2, with TRBD2 identical over 8 bases. The V gene end was trimmed by 5 bases and the J gene end by 6 bases; junction bases not matched to a gene: 8. CDR1 and CDR2 from the germline V gene are MDHEN and SYDVKM. The CDR3 has 15 residues. CDR3: CASSPGLVTAGELFF. The CDR3 DNA reads TGTGCCAGCAGTCCGGGACTAGTAACCGCCGGGGAGCTGTTTTTT.

This clone was counted once. The chain joins TRBV19 to TRBJ1-1, with no clear D. Trimming stripped 3 bases from V and 0 bases from J, with 11 bases between. CDR1 is LNHDA and CDR2 is SQIVND in the germline V gene (reference sequence). This CDR3 has 15 residues. The CDR3 DNA follows: TGTGCCAGTAGTATTCTCGGCGACTTGAACACTGAAGCTTTCTTT. It encodes CASSILGDLNTEAFF. The full variable domain, its missing parts supplied by reference TRBV19 and TRBJ1-1, is DGGITQSPKYLFRKEGQNVTLSCEQNLNHDAMYWYRQDPGQGLRLIYYSQIVNDFQKGDIAEGYSVSREKKESFPLTVTSAQKNPTAFYLCASSILGDLNTEAFFGQGTRLTVV.

This rearrangement joins TRBV4-2 to TRBJ2-3; D gene ambiguous. The CDR3 runs 15 residues. Trimming stripped 1 base from V and 5 bases from J, with 13 bases between. Germline V gene data show CDR1 as LGHNA and CDR2 as YNFKEQ. The CDR3 DNA reads TGTGCCAGCAGCCAAGCACCGGACCTCGGAGATACGCAGTATTTT. This encodes CASSQAPDLGDTQYF.

The rearrangement joins TRBV10-1 to TRBJ2-1; possible D gene TRBD1, 6 bases. The V end was cut by 3 bases, the J end by 9 bases, with 21 bases between. CDR1 is WNHNN and CDR2 is SYGVQD in the germline V gene (reference sequence). The CDR3 length is 16 residues. This CDR3 is CASSENRVKVGSEQFF. The DNA for the CDR3 is TGCGCCAGCAGTGAAAACAGGGTCAAGGTGGGGTCTGAGCAGTTCTTC.

The chain joins TRBV6-5 to TRBJ1-2; D possibly corresponds to TRBD1 (5 bases). From germline, CDR1 is MNHEY and CDR2 SVGAGI. The V gene lost 0 bases and the J gene lost 4 bases, with 15 bases spanning the gap. The CDR3 sequence is 16 residues long. CDR3 loop: CASSYSMGPRSYGYTF. CDR3 sequence (DNA): TGTGCCAGCAGTTACTCTATGGGGCCGAGGAGCTATGGCTACACCTTC.

As DNA, the CDR3 is TGTGCCAGCAGCCCACCAGGAGAGCAGTACTTC. It translates to CASSPPGEQYF. V is TRBV7-8 and J is TRBJ2-7; unclear D gene. This CDR3 has 11 residues. V lost 5 bases to trimming and J lost 7 bases, with 9 bases between them. Germline V CDR1 and CDR2: SGHVS, FQNEAQ.

The CDR3 bases are TGTGCCAGCAGCCGAGCACCCTACAATGAGCAGTTCTTC. Translated, it gives CASSRAPYNEQFF. The gene calls are TRBV11-3 and TRBJ2-1; no reliable D call. In germline, CDR1 is SGHNT, CDR2 YENEEA. This CDR3 comprises 13 residues. Trimming took off 5 bases at V and 2 bases at J, with 7 bases between the two ends.

The chain employs TRBV6-5 and TRBJ1-2; 7 bases agree with TRBD1. Unmatched junction bases numbered 0, after V lost 2 bases and J lost 6 bases. Germline CDR1 MNHEY, CDR2 SVGAGI. This CDR3 is built from 12 residues. CDR3 coding DNA: TGTGCCAGCAGTTACACAGGGGATGGCTACACCTTC. Translating gives CASSYTGDGYTF.